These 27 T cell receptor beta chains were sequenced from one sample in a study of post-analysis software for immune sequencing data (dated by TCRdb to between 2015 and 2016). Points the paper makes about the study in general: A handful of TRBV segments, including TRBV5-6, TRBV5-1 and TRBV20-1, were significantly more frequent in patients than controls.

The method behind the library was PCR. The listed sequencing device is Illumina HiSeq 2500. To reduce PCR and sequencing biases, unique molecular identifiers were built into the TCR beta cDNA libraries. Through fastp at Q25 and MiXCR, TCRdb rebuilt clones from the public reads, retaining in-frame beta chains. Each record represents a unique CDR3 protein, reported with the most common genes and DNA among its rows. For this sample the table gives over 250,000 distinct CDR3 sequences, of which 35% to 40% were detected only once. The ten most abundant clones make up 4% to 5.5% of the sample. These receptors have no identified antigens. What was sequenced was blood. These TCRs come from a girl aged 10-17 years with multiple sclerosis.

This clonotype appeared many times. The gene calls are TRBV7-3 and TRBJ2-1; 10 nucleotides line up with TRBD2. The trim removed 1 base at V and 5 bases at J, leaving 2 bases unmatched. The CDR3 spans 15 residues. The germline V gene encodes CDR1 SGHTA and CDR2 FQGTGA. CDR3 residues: CASSLITSGNNEQFF. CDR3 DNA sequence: TGTGCCAGCAGCTTAATTACTAGCGGGAACAATGAGCAGTTCTTC.

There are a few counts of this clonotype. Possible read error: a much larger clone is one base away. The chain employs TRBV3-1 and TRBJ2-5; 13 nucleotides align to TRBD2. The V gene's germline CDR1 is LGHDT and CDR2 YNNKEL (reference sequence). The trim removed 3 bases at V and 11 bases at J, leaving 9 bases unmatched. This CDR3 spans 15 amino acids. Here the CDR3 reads CASSQRLAGGDEQYF. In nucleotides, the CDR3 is TGTGCCAGCAGCCAGCGACTAGCGGGAGGCGATGAGCAGTACTTC.

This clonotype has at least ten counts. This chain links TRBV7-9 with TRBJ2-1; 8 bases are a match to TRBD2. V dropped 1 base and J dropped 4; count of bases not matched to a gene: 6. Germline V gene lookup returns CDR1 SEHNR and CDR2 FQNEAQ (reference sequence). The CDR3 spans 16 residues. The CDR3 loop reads CASSLVGLAGYNEQFF. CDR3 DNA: TGTGCCAGCAGCTTAGTAGGATTAGCGGGGTACAATGAGCAGTTCTTC.

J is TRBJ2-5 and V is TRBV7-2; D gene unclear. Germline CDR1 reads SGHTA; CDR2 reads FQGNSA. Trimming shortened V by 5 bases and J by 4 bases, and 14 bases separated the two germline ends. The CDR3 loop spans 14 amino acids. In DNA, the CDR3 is TGTGCCAGCAGCCGAGCTAGTTTCCTAGAGACCCAGTACTTC. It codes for CASSRASFLETQYF.

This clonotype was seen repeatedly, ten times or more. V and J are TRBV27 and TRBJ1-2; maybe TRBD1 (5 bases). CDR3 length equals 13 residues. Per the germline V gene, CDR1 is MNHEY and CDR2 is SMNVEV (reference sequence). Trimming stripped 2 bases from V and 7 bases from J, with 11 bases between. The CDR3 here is CASSLGWGSGYTF. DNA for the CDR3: TGTGCCAGCAGTTTAGGTTGGGGCAGTGGCTACACCTTC.

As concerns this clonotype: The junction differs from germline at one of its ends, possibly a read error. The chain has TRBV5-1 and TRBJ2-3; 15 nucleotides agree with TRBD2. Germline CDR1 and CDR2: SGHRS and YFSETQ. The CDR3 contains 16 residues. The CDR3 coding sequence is TGCACCAGCAGCTCCGGACTAGCGGGAGGGATGAATACGCAGTATTTT. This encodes CTSSSGLAGGMNTQYF.

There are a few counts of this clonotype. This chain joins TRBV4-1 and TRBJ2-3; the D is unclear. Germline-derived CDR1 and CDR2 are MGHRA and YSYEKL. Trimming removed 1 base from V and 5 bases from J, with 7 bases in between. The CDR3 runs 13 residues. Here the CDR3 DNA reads TGCGCCAGCAGCCAAGTTAGAAGAGATACGCAGTATTTT. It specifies CASSQVRRDTQYF.

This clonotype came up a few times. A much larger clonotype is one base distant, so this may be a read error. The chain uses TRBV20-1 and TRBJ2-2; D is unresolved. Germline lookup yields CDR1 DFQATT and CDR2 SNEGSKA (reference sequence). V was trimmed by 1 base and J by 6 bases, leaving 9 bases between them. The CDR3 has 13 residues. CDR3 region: CSARVRHPGELFF. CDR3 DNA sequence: TGCAGTGCTAGAGTCCGCCACCCCGGGGAGCTGTTTTTT.

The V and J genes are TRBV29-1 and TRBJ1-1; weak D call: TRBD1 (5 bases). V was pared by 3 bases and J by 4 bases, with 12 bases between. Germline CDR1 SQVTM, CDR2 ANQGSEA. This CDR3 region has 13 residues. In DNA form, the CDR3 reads TGCAGCGTTGAGAAGGGTGGGGGCACTGAAGCTTTCTTT. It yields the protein CSVEKGGGTEAFF.

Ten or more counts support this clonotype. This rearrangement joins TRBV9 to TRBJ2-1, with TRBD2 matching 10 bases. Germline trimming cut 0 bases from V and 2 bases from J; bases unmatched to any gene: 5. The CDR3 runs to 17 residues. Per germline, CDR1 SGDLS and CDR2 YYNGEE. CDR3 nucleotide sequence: TGTGCCAGCAGCGTAGATCCTAGCGGGAGACCCTACAATGAGCAGTTCTTC. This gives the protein CASSVDPSGRPYNEQFF.

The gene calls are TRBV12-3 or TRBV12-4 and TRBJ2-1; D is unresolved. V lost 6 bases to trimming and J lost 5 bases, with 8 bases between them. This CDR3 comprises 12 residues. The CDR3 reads CASRRQNNEQFF. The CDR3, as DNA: TGTGCCAGCAGACGGCAGAACAATGAGCAGTTCTTC.

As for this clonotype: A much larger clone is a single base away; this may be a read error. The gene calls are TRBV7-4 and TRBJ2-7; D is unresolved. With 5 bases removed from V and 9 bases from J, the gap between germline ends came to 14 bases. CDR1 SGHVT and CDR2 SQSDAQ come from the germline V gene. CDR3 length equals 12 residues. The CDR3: CASSPIGWGQYF. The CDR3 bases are TGTGCCAGCAGCCCGATAGGATGGGGGCAGTACTTC.

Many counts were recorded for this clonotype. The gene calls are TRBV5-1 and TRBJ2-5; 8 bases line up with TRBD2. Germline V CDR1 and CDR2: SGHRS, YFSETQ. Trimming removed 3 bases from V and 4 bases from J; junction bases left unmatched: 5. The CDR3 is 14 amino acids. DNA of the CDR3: TGCGCCAGCAGCTCCGGGGGGGGCCGAGAGACCCAGTACTTC. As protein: CASSSGGGRETQYF. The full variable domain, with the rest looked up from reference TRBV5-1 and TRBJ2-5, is KAGVTQTPRYLIKTRGQQVTLSCSPISGHRSVSWYQQTPGQGLQFLFEYFSETQRNKGNFPGRFSGRQFSNSRSEMNVSTLELGDSALYLCASSSGGGRETQYFGPGTRLLVL.

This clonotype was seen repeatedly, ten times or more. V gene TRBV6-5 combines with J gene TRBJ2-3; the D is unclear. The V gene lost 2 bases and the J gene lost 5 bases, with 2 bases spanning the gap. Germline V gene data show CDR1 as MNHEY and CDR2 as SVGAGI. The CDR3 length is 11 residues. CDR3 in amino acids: CASSYEDTQYF. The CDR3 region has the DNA TGTGCCAGCAGTTACGAAGATACGCAGTATTTT.

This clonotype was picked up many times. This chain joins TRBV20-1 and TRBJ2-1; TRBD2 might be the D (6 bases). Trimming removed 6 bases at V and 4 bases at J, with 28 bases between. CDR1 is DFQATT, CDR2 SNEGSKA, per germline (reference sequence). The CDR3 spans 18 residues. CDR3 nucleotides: TGCAGTGCGGAGGAAATGGAGGGGCTCACATCCCTATACAATGAGCAGTTCTTC. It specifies CSAEEMEGLTSLYNEQFF.

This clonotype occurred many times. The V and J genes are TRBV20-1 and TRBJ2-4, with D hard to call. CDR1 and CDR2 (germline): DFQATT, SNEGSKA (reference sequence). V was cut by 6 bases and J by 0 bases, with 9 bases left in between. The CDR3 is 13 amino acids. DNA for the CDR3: TGCAGTGCGACGGACCCAGCCAAAAACATTCAGTACTTC. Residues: CSATDPAKNIQYF.

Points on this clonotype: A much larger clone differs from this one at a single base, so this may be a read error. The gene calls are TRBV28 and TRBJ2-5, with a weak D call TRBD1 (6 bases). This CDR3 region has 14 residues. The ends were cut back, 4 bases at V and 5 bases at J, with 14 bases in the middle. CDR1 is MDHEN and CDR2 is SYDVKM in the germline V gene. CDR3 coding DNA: TGTGCCAGCAGTTACGCGAGGGGGAGTGAGACCCAGTACTTC. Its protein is CASSYARGSETQYF. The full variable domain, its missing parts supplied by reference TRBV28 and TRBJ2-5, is DVKVTQSSRYLVKRTGEKVFLECVQDMDHENMFWYRQDPGLGLRLIYFSYDVKMKEKGDIPEGYSVSREKKERFSLILESASTNQTSMYLCASSYARGSETQYFGPGTRLLVL.

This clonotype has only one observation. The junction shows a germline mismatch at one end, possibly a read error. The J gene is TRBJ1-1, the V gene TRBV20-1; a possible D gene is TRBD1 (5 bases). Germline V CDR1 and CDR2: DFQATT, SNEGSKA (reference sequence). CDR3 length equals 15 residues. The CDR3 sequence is CSASPWDRSGAEAFF. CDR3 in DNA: TGCAGTGCTAGCCCTTGGGACCGAAGTGGGGCTGAAGCCTTCTTT.

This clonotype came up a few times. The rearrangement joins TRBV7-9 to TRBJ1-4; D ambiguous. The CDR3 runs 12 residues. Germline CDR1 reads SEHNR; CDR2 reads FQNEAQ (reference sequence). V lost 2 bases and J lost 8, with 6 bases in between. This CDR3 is CASSLRVEKLFF. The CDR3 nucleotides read TGTGCCAGCAGCTTACGGGTGGAAAAACTGTTTTTT.

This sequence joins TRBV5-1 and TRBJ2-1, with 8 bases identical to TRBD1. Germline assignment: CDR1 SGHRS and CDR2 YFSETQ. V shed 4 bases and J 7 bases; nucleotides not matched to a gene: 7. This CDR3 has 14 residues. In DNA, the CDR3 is TGCGCCAGCAGCCGGGACAGGCCCCCTAATGAGCAGTTCTTC. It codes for CASSRDRPPNEQFF.

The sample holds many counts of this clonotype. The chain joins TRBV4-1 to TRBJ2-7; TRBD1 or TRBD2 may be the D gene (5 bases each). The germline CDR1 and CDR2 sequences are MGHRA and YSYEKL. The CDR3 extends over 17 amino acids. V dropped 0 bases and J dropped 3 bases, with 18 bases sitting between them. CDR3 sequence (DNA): TGCGCCAGCAGCCAAGACTTCCCGGGCCCGGGGCTCTACGAGCAGTACTTC. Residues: CASSQDFPGPGLYEQYF.

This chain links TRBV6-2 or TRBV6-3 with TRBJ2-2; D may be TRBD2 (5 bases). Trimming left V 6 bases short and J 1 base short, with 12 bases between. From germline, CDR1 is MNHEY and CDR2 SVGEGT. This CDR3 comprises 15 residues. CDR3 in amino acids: CASSGLLMNTGELFF. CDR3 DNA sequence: TGTGCCAGCAGCGGACTTCTTATGAACACCGGGGAGCTGTTTTTT.

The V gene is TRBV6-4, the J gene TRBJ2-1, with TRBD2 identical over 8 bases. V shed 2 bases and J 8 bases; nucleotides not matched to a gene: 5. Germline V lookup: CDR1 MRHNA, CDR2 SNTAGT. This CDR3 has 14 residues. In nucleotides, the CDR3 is TGTGCCAGCAGTGACCCTTCTAGCGGGCATGAGCAGTTCTTC. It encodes CASSDPSSGHEQFF.

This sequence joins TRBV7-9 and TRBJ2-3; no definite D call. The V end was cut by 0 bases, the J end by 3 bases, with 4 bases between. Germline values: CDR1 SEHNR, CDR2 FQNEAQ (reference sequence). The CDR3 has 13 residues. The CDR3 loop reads CASSLAQTDTQYF. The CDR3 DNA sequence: TGTGCCAGCAGCTTAGCGCAGACAGATACGCAGTATTTT.

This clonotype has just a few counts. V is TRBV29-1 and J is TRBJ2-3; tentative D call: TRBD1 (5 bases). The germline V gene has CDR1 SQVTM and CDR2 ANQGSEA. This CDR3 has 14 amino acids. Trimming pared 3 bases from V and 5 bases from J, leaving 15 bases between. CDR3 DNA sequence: TGCAGCGTTGATAGACAGCTAATGAGAGATACGCAGTATTTT. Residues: CSVDRQLMRDTQYF.

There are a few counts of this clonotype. The CDR3 reads CASTRDGPDRELFF. The CDR3 DNA follows: TGTGCCAGCACCAGGGACGGTCCCGATCGGGAGCTGTTTTTT. This chain connects TRBV7-2 to TRBJ2-2; the D gene could be TRBD1 or TRBD2 (5 bases each). Trimming shortened V by 7 bases and J by 9 bases, and 18 bases separated the two germline ends. CDR3 length equals 14 residues. Per germline, CDR1 SGHTA and CDR2 FQGNSA.

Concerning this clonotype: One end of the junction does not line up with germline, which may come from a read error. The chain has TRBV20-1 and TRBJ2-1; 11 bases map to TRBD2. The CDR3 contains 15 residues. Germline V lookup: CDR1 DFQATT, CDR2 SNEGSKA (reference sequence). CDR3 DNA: TGCGGTGCTACAACTAGCGGGAGCTCCTACAATGAGCAGTTCTTC. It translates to CGATTSGSSYNEQFF.